Presented here are 30 T cell receptor beta chains from one specimen sequenced in a study of cytomegalovirus exposure and HLA in healthy donors. The PCR had 60 Vbeta and 13 Jbeta primers. The method was immunoSEQ multiplex PCR; TCRdb's version includes in-frame clones alone and lacks a portion of them. There are over 150,000 clones in the sample; 75% occur only once, and just under 5% lies in the top ten. The specimen sequenced was PBMCs. The origin of the receptors is a male donor in good health and CMV-seronegative.

This chain links TRBV20-1 with TRBJ2-1, with a possible D match to TRBD2 (6 bases). The V end lost 2 bases, the J end lost 9 bases, and 8 bases lay between the germline ends. The CDR3 consists of 11 residues. Germline CDR1 and CDR2: DFQATT and SNEGSKA (reference sequence). The CDR3 here is CSARPSAEQFF. DNA for the CDR3: TGCAGTGCTAGACCTAGCGCTGAGCAGTTCTTC.

This clone was detected only a few times. The chain employs TRBV7-2 and TRBJ2-1; D may be TRBD2 (6 bases). V lost 5 bases, J lost 5 bases, and 13 bases lay in between. In germline, CDR1 is SGHTA, CDR2 FQGNSA. This CDR3 is 14 amino acids long. The CDR3 nucleotides read TGTGCCAGCAGCCCAACTCGACTAGACAATGAGCAGTTCTTC. It translates to CASSPTRLDNEQFF. Together with reference TRBV7-2 and TRBJ2-1, the CDR3 gives the full variable domain: GAGVSQSPSNKVTEKGKDVELRCDPISGHTALYWYRQSLGQGLEFLIYFQGNSAPDKSGLPSDRFSAERTGGSVSTLTIQRTQQEDSAVYLCASSPTRLDNEQFFGPGTRLTVL.

This clone was counted a single time. This rearrangement joins TRBV9 to TRBJ2-7; 7 bases agree with TRBD1. Germline CDR1 and CDR2: SGDLS and YYNGEE. Trimming cost V 0 bases and J 1 base; bases outside gene matches: 4. The CDR3 loop spans 15 amino acids. The CDR3 protein is CASSVGEDRSYEQYF. The CDR3 nucleotides are TGTGCCAGCAGCGTAGGCGAGGACAGGTCCTACGAGCAGTACTTC.

A few counts support this clone. This chain connects TRBV7-9 to TRBJ1-1; TRBD1 is a possible D gene (6 bases). The germline V and J ends were trimmed by 2 bases and 5 bases, with 12 bases remaining between them. Looked up from germline, CDR1 is SEHNR and CDR2 is FQNEAQ (reference sequence). The CDR3 is 14 amino acids. In DNA, the CDR3 is TGTGCCAGCAGCTTACAGGGGAGTGAAACTGAAGCTTTCTTT. It codes for CASSLQGSETEAFF.

The V call is TRBV9, the J call TRBJ2-7; D may be TRBD2 (5 bases). This CDR3 is 15 amino acids long. The ends were cut back, 0 bases at V and 4 bases at J, with 14 bases in the middle. Germline V gives CDR1 SGDLS, CDR2 YYNGEE. The CDR3 DNA follows: TGTGCCAGCAGCGTAGGGGGAGAGGCCCTTTACGAGCAGTACTTC. As protein: CASSVGGEALYEQYF. The variable domain in full, completed from reference TRBV9 and TRBJ2-7, reads DSGVTQTPKHLITATGQRVTLRCSPRSGDLSVYWYQQSLDQGLQFLIQYYNGEERAKGNILERFSAQQFPDLHSELNLSSLELGDSALYFCASSVGGEALYEQYFGPGTRLTVT.

This chain uses TRBV19 with TRBJ2-3; 11 nucleotides match TRBD2. The CDR3 totals 16 residues. CDR1 and CDR2 from the germline V gene are LNHDA and SQIVND (reference sequence). V trimming: 7 bases; J trimming: 2 bases; junction bases outside the gene matches: 8. CDR3 region: CASTKTSGTHTDTQYF. CDR3 sequence (DNA): TGTGCCAGTACTAAGACTAGCGGGACCCACACAGATACGCAGTATTTT. The whole variable domain, remainder taken from reference TRBV19 and TRBJ2-3, is DGGITQSPKYLFRKEGQNVTLSCEQNLNHDAMYWYRQDPGQGLRLIYYSQIVNDFQKGDIAEGYSVSREKKESFPLTVTSAQKNPTAFYLCASTKTSGTHTDTQYFGPGTRLTVL.

The chain uses TRBV5-1 and TRBJ1-3, with D perhaps TRBD1 (5 bases). CDR3 size: 14 residues. V was cut by 0 bases and J by 1 base, with 5 bases left in between. Germline CDR1 is SGHRS and CDR2 is YFSETQ. CDR3 protein: CASSLGQSGNTIYF. CDR3 nucleotide sequence: TGCGCCAGCAGCTTGGGACAGTCTGGAAACACCATATATTTT.

The CDR3, as DNA: TGTGCCAGCAGCTTATTGCGACAGGAGAACACTGAAGCTTTCTTT. Residues: CASSLLRQENTEAFF. J is TRBJ1-1 and V is TRBV7-9; weak D call: TRBD1 (6 bases). From germline, CDR1 is SEHNR and CDR2 FQNEAQ (reference sequence). This CDR3 is 15 amino acids long. V was clipped by 2 bases and J by 1 base, with 11 bases between them.

Concerning this clone itself: Germline and junction disagree at one end, which may indicate a read error. This chain uses TRBV4-1 with TRBJ2-5; 8 bases align to TRBD2. CDR1 is MGHRA, CDR2 YSYEKL, per germline. The CDR3 extends over 16 amino acids. The CDR3 nucleotides are TGCGCCAGCAGCCAAGCCCAGAACGGGGGGGAAGAGGCCCAGTACTTC. This sequence encodes CASSQAQNGGEEAQYF.

A few counts support this clone. This chain connects TRBV18 to TRBJ1-5, with TRBD1 matching over 9 bases. Looked up from germline, CDR1 is KGHSH and CDR2 is LQKENI. The CDR3 is made up of 14 amino acids. V trimming: 6 bases; J trimming: 4 bases; junction bases outside the gene matches: 4. This chain's CDR3 is CASSRQGENQPQHF. CDR3 nucleotide sequence: TGTGCCAGCTCTCGACAGGGGGAAAATCAGCCCCAGCATTTT.

The chain joins TRBV5-4 to TRBJ2-1; 7 nucleotides align to TRBD1. This CDR3 region has 15 residues. In germline, CDR1 is SGHNT, CDR2 YYREEE (reference sequence). V was pared by 4 bases and J by 1 base, with 5 bases of the junction left unmatched. The CDR3 bases are TGTGCCAGCAGCCCTGACAGGGTGTCCTACAATGAGCAGTTCTTC. Encoded protein: CASSPDRVSYNEQFF.

The genes are TRBV27 and TRBJ2-1; possibly TRBD1 for D (5 bases). The CDR3 is 18 residues long. Trimming cost V 5 bases and J 6 bases, with 26 bases left between them. Germline lookup yields CDR1 MNHEY and CDR2 SMNVEV (reference sequence). CDR3 loop: CASSAHTFTPDSVNEQFF. CDR3 coding DNA: TGTGCCAGCAGTGCCCATACTTTCACCCCCGACAGCGTCAATGAGCAGTTCTTC.

This clone appeared once. The V and J genes are TRBV2 and TRBJ2-5, with a weak D call TRBD1 (6 bases). Trimming took 4 bases from V and 4 from J, leaving 10 bases between them. Germline V gene sequence: CDR1 SNHLY, CDR2 FYNNEI. CDR3 length: 13 residues. The CDR3 DNA is TGTGCCAGCAGTGGCACAGGGCCAGAGACCCAGTACTTC. Translated, it gives CASSGTGPETQYF.

The chain is built from TRBV19 and TRBJ2-7; D is uncertain. The CDR3 extends over 12 amino acids. Germline lookup yields CDR1 LNHDA and CDR2 SQIVND (reference sequence). V was trimmed by 6 bases and J by 6 bases, leaving 12 bases between them. CDR3 amino acids: CASSPLGGEQYF. CDR3 DNA sequence: TGTGCCAGTAGCCCCCTAGGTGGCGAGCAGTACTTC.

The rearrangement links TRBV4-2 to TRBJ1-3; 11 bases line up with TRBD1. Unmatched junction bases numbered 9, after V lost 4 bases and J lost 7 bases. CDR3 length equals 16 residues. The germline V gene has CDR1 LGHNA and CDR2 YNFKEQ. The CDR3 DNA is TGTGCCAGCAGCCGTACCATCGGACAGGGGGCTAACACCATATATTTT. The encoded protein is CASSRTIGQGANTIYF.

This clone showed up just a few times. The chain carries TRBV7-9 and TRBJ2-7, with TRBD1 matching over 9 bases. V was pared by 11 bases and J by 6 bases, with 14 bases of the junction left unmatched. From germline, CDR1 is SEHNR and CDR2 FQNEAQ (reference sequence). The CDR3 runs 14 residues. The CDR3, as DNA: TGTGCCCACACCCAGGAACAGGGGGCGGGCGAGCAGTACTTC. This translates into CAHTQEQGAGEQYF.

The chain joins TRBV2 to TRBJ1-2, with TRBD1 matching over 9 bases. V was pared by 8 bases and J by 4 bases, with 5 bases of the junction left unmatched. This CDR3 region has 13 residues. CDR1 is SNHLY, CDR2 FYNNEI, per germline. CDR3 residues: CASPGTGRYGYTF. The CDR3 DNA reads as TGTGCCAGCCCGGGGACAGGGCGCTATGGCTACACCTTC.

This clone was counted once. The chain joins TRBV30 to TRBJ1-6, with 7 bases that match TRBD1. The germline V gene encodes CDR1 GTSNPN and CDR2 SVGIG (reference sequence). V was clipped by 1 base and J by 15 bases; unmatched bases: 6. The CDR3 runs to 12 residues. The DNA of the CDR3 is TGTGCCTGGAGTGCGACAGGGTCTTACCTCCACTTT. Amino acid sequence: CAWSATGSYLHF.

CDR3 nucleotide sequence: TGTGCCAGCAGCGTAAGAGCGGGAGGGCCAGGAGGGGAGCTGTTTTTT. It translates to CASSVRAGGPGGELFF. The J gene is TRBJ2-2, the V gene TRBV9; 10 bases are a match to TRBD2. Germline CDR1 and CDR2: SGDLS and YYNGEE. V lost 1 base and J lost 8; bases outside the gene matches: 8. The CDR3 extends over 16 amino acids.

This sequence joins TRBV6-4 and TRBJ2-3, with TRBD2 as a possible D gene (6 bases). Germline lookup yields CDR1 MRHNA and CDR2 SNTAGT. The V and J ends lost 0 bases and 3 bases respectively, with 7 bases between them. The CDR3 covers 14 residues. The CDR3 DNA follows: TGTGCCAGCAGTGACTCACGGGAGACAGATACGCAGTATTTT. Translated, it gives CASSDSRETDTQYF.

V is TRBV6-6 and J is TRBJ2-3, with TRBD2 identical over 13 bases. The trim removed 5 bases at V and 4 bases at J, leaving 6 bases unmatched. This CDR3 spans 16 amino acids. Germline V gene lookup returns CDR1 MNHNY and CDR2 SVGAGI (reference sequence). The CDR3, as DNA: TGTGCCAGCAGTCCCGAACTAGCGGGGGGGGCAGATACGCAGTATTTT. It translates to CASSPELAGGADTQYF.

The table lists this clone with a few counts. This sequence joins TRBV7-6 and TRBJ2-3, with 14 nucleotides matching TRBD2. This CDR3 has 20 residues. Looked up from germline, CDR1 is SGHVS and CDR2 is FNYEAQ. Losses at the gene ends were 1 base for V and 1 base for J; bases not matched to a gene: 10. CDR3 DNA: TGTGCCAGCAGCTTAGGGTGGGGACTAGCGGGGGATCCACGCACAGATACGCAGTATTTT. Its protein is CASSLGWGLAGDPRTDTQYF.

This chain joins TRBV27 and TRBJ1-1, with 7 bases aligning to TRBD1. Trimming at V came to 5 bases and at J to 1 base, leaving 4 bases not matched to a gene. Germline lookup yields CDR1 MNHEY and CDR2 SMNVEV (reference sequence). This CDR3 region has 14 residues. In nucleotides, the CDR3 is TGTGCCAGCAGTCTCAGGGGGGCGAACACTGAAGCTTTCTTT. Its translation: CASSLRGANTEAFF.

CDR3 sequence (DNA): TGTGCCAGCAGTCGACAGGGGAGGGAAGGTGGCTACACCTTC. Translation gives CASSRQGREGGYTF. The rearrangement links TRBV6-5 to TRBJ1-2, with TRBD1 matching 8 bases. Germline V CDR1 and CDR2: MNHEY, SVGAGI. The CDR3 spans 14 residues. With 5 bases clipped from V and 7 bases from J, the junction kept 9 bases outside the gene matches.

The rearrangement joins TRBV5-6 to TRBJ2-3, with 9 nucleotides matching TRBD1. CDR3 size: 15 residues. CDR1 SGHDT and CDR2 YYEEEE come from the germline V gene. The trim removed 3 bases at V and 2 bases at J, leaving 4 bases unmatched. The DNA for the CDR3 is TGTGCCAGCAGCTCTGACAGGGGGATCACAGATACGCAGTATTTT. Protein: CASSSDRGITDTQYF.

The V and J genes are TRBV5-1 and TRBJ1-2; 11 bases align to TRBD1. Per the germline V gene, CDR1 is SGHRS and CDR2 is YFSETQ. The CDR3 has 16 residues. V trimming: 4 bases; J trimming: 2 bases; junction bases outside the gene matches: 7. The CDR3 sequence: CASSRGQGATNYGYTF. The CDR3 DNA follows: TGCGCCAGCAGCCGCGGACAGGGGGCAACCAACTATGGCTACACCTTC.

About this clone: One end of the junction fails to match germline, which may point to a read error. The chain carries TRBV5-4 and TRBJ2-5; 8 nucleotides align to TRBD2. Germline values: CDR1 SGHNT, CDR2 YYREEE (reference sequence). This CDR3 is built from 15 residues. As DNA, the CDR3 is TGTGCCAGCAGCTTGGGAGCGGGGGCTCAAGAGGCCCAGTACTTC. Translation: CASSLGAGAQEAQYF.

The genes are TRBV5-1 and TRBJ2-1; 13 bases line up with TRBD2. Unmatched junction bases numbered 2, after V lost 2 bases and J lost 6 bases. Germline-derived CDR1 and CDR2 are SGHRS and YFSETQ. The CDR3 consists of 15 residues. CDR3 loop: CASSLGTSGVNEQFF. The CDR3 region has the DNA TGCGCCAGCAGCTTAGGGACTAGCGGGGTCAATGAGCAGTTCTTC.

The gene calls are TRBV7-3 and TRBJ2-1, with TRBD2 identical over 11 bases. This CDR3 spans 15 amino acids. V shed 5 bases, J shed 4 bases, and the junction held 4 bases outside the gene matches. Looked up from germline, CDR1 is SGHTA and CDR2 is FQGTGA. The CDR3 DNA sequence: TGTGCCAGCAGCCCGGGACTAGCGGCGTACAATGAGCAGTTCTTC. Translated: CASSPGLAAYNEQFF.

Worth noting for this clone: Other DNA sequences within the sample encode an identical CDR3. CDR3 sequence: CASSLEQIETQYF. CDR3 nucleotide sequence: TGCGCCAGCAGCTTGGAACAGATAGAAACCCAGTACTTC. The chain links TRBV5-1 to TRBJ2-5, with D uncertain. Germline V gene lookup returns CDR1 SGHRS and CDR2 YFSETQ. The CDR3 sequence is 13 residues long. V was clipped by 0 bases and J by 8 bases, with 11 bases between them.